This T cell receptor beta chain was captured by sequencing in a study of T cell repertoires in cytomegalovirus infection. About the research overall: Newly reported HLA-C-restricted and thoroughly characterized HLA-B-restricted CMV epitopes were employed. CMV infection together with matching HLA type was indicated by public TCR beta signatures.

Study findings and constraints: HLA-C-restricted CMV-specific TCR beta clonotypes prevailed in the ex vivo response. The study identified carriers of CMV plus the relevant HLA from cumulative public TCR beta family frequency.

TCRdb ran MiXCR on the reads and lists one entry per CDR3 protein. The table lists roughly 45,000 distinct CDR3 sequences, about 20% of them singletons. To note about this clonotype: Antigen: not known.

In germline, CDR1 is SGHTA, CDR2 FQGTGA. The CDR3 has 16 amino acids. The V end lost 6 bases, the J end lost 1 base, and 16 bases lay between the germline ends. The clonotype originates from a human donor in good health (CMV status not recorded). Some clones in this sample may be carry-over from other donors' samples. This chain uses TRBV7-3 with TRBJ2-1, with D possibly TRBD2 on 5 matching bases. Sample: CD8+ T cells from cultured PBMCs, taken from culture after CMV antigen stimulation. CDR3 DNA: TGTGCCAGCAGGTACCTAGGGCGGGTATCCTACAATGAGCAGTTCTTC. This translates into CASRYLGRVSYNEQFF.